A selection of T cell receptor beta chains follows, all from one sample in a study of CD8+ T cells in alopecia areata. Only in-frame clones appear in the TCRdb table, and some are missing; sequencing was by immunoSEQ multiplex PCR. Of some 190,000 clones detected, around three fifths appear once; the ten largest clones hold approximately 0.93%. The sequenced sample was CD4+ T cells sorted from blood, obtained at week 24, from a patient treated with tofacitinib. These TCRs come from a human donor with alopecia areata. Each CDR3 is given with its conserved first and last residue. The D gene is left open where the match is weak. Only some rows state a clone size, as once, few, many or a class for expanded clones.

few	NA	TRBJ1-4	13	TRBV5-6	TGTGCCAGCAGCGGAAGCTCAATCGAAAAACTGTTTTTT	CASSGSSIEKLFF
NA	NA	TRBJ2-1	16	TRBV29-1	TGCAGCGTTGAAGATGGGAGGGGGGCGTATTACAATGAGCAGTTCTTC	CSVEDGRGAYYNEQFF
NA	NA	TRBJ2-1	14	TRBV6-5	TGTGCCACTAATAGGGGGGGGCCGGGCAATGAGCAGTTCTTC	CATNRGGPGNEQFF
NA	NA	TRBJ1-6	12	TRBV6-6	TGTGCCAGCAGACGAGGGGAGTCACCCCTCCACTTT	CASRRGESPLHF
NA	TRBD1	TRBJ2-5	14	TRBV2	TGTGCCAGCGGAGACAGGGTATTACAAGAGACCCAGTACTTC	CASGDRVLQETQYF
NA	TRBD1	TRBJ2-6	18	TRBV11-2	TGTGCCAGCAGCTTACCCGGGACAGGGATCTCTGGGGCCAACGTCCTGACTTTC	CASSLPGTGISGANVLTF
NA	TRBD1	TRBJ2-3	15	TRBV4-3	TGCGCCAGCAGCCCGGGACAGGGACCCACAGATACGCAGTATTTT	CASSPGQGPTDTQYF
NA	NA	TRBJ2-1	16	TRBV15	TGTGCCACCAGCCCCGAGGGCGGATCCCCGGGGGATGAGCAGTTCTTC	CATSPEGGSPGDEQFF
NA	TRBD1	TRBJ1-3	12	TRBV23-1	TGCGCCAGCAGTCAGTCCGGGACAGGGAATTGTTTT	CASSQSGTGNCF
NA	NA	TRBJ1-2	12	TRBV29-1	TGCAGCGCCCTGTCGGGCGTTTTGGGCTACACCTTC	CSALSGVLGYTF
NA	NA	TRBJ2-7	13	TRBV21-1	TGTGCCAGCAGCGGAGGGGCTACCTACGAGCAGTACTTC	CASSGGATYEQYF
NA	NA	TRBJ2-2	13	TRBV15	TGTGCCACCAGCAGACCCTACGCGGGGGAGCTGTTTTTT	CATSRPYAGELFF
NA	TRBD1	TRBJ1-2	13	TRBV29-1	TGCAGCGTTGATCGACAGGGAATCTATGGCTACACCTTC	CSVDRQGIYGYTF
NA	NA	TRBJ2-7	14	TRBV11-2	TGTGCCAGCAGCTCCTCCCCCGGTCGCTACGAGCAGTACTTC	CASSSSPGRYEQYF
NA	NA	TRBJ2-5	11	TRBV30	TGTGCCTGGACTAGCCAAGAGACCCAGTACTTC	CAWTSQETQYF
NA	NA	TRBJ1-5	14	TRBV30	TGTGCCTGGAGTGTCGGGTCAGAGAATCAGCCCCAGCATTTT	CAWSVGSENQPQHF
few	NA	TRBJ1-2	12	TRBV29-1	TGCGCTCCAACCGGGCCCAACTATGGCTACACCTTC	CAPTGPNYGYTF
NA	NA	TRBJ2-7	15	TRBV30	TGTGCCTGGAGTGCACCCCGGAGGGGGATCTACGAGCAGTACTTC	CAWSAPRRGIYEQYF
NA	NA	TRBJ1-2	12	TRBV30	TGTGCCCGGAGACCTACAGGGTCTGGCTACACCTTC	CARRPTGSGYTF
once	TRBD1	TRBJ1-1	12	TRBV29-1	TGCAGCGCCGTACAGGGGCGGGATGAAGCTTTCTTT	CSAVQGRDEAFF
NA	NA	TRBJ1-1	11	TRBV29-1	TGCAGCGCGGACCAAGCCTTTGAAGCTTTCTTT	CSADQAFEAFF
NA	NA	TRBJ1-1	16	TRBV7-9	TGTGCCAGCAGCTCCGGATCGGGGGTGGTGAACACTGAAGCTTTCTTT	CASSSGSGVVNTEAFF
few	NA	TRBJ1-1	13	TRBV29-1	TGCAGTTCGACGGGGCCGCTGAACACTGAAGCTTTCTTT	CSSTGPLNTEAFF
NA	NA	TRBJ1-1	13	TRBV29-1	TGCAGCGTGTTGATATTCCCCTCTCCTGAAGCTTTCTTT	CSVLIFPSPEAFF
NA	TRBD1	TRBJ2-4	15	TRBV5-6	TGTGCCAGCAGCTTCTTGACAGGGCGGAAAAACATTCAGTACTTC	CASSFLTGRKNIQYF
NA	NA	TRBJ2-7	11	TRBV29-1	TGCAGCGTTGCTACCTTCCACGAGCAGTACTTC	CSVATFHEQYF
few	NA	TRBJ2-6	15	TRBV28	TGTGCCAGCTCCTTAGGGGGGGCAGGGGCCAACGTCCTGACTTTC	CASSLGGAGANVLTF
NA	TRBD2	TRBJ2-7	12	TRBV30	TGTGCCTGGAGTCTTGGGGGGGACGAGCAGTACTTC	CAWSLGGDEQYF
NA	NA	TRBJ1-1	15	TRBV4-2	TGTGCCAGCAGCCAAGAAGACAGGCCGAACACTGAAGCTTTCTTT	CASSQEDRPNTEAFF
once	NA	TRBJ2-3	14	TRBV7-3	TGTGCCAGCAGCTCATCCTCTAGCACAGATACGCAGTATTTT	CASSSSSSTDTQYF
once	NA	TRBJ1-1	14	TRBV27	TGTGCCAGCAGTCAAGGGACATTGAACACTGAAGCTTTCTTT	CASSQGTLNTEAFF
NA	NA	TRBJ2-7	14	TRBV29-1	TGCAGCGTTGAAGGGGGAAGGGGGACCTACGAGCAGTACTTC	CSVEGGRGTYEQYF
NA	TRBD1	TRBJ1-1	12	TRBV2	TGTGCCAGCAGCCCGGACAGGACTGAAGCTTTCTTT	CASSPDRTEAFF
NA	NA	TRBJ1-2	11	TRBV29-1	TGCAGCGTTGTGGCGGACTATGGCTACACCTTC	CSVVADYGYTF
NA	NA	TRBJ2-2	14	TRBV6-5	TGTGCCATCAGTGTTTCCGGGAACACCGGGGAGCTGTTTTTT	CAISVSGNTGELFF
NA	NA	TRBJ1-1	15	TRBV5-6	TGTGCCAGCAGCTTGGATCTAGGGCGGGACACTGAAGCTTTCTTT	CASSLDLGRDTEAFF
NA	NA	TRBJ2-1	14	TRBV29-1	TGCAGCGTTGCCCCACTAGTCCCGTACAATGAGCAGTTCTTC	CSVAPLVPYNEQFF
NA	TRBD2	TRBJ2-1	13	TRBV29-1	TGCAGCGTTGAGCGGGGAGGGAGTAATGAGCAGTTCTTC	CSVERGGSNEQFF
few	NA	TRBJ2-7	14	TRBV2	TGTGCCAGCACCCCGGGACAAACAACCTACGAGCAGTACTTC	CASTPGQTTYEQYF
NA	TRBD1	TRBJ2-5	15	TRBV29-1	TGCAGCGTGGCAAGGACAGGGGCGATCCAAGAGACCCAGTACTTC	CSVARTGAIQETQYF